The subject of this entry is one TCR beta chain. Its antigen is unidentified. These data are taken from a study of T cell repertoires in cytomegalovirus infection. Study in general: Both recently identified HLA-C-restricted and well-studied HLA-B-restricted CMV epitopes were used in the study. The public TCR beta signatures pointed to both CMV infection and matching HLA type. Points from the study as a whole: Summed frequency of shared TCR beta families picked out CMV carriers who also had the relevant HLA. The response measured ex vivo was dominated by TCR beta clonotypes (HLA-C-restricted and CMV-specific).

The CDR3 is 13 amino acids. Germline lookup yields CDR1 MNHEY and CDR2 SVGAGI. V lost 2 bases, J lost 1 base, and 5 bases lay in between. TCRdb ran MiXCR on the reads and lists one entry per CDR3 protein. Of hundreds of thousands of distinct CDR3 sequences listed, approximately 46% are singletons. The material sequenced was cultured PBMCs, taken from culture after CMV antigen stimulation. The chain has TRBV6-5 and TRBJ1-1; no clear D gene. This sequence originates from a human donor in good health (CMV status not recorded). Some clones in this sample may be carry-over from other donors' samples. CDR3 in amino acids: CASSYEANTEAFF. The CDR3 DNA reads TGTGCCAGCAGTTACGAGGCGAACACTGAAGCTTTCTTT.